Each of the 26 T cell receptor beta chains below was sequenced from the same sample in a study of blood T cell repertoires in COVID-19. Assay used: immunoSEQ multiplex PCR; TCRdb lists only in-frame clones, some missing. The table records tens of thousands of clones, about nine tenths of them present only once. What was sequenced was peripheral blood. Receptor source: a man between 60 and 75 years old with active COVID-19.

V and J are TRBV19 and TRBJ1-3; maybe TRBD1 (6 bases). The CDR3 spans 16 residues. CDR1 LNHDA and CDR2 SQIVND come from the germline V gene (reference sequence). The ends were cut back, 5 bases at V and 0 bases at J, with 14 bases in the middle. For the CDR3, the DNA is TGTGCCAGTAGTTCAGGACAGCCCTTCTCTGGAAACACCATATATTTT. Translated: CASSSGQPFSGNTIYF.

CDR3 region: CASSLYGQNTGELFF. CDR3 DNA: TGTGCCAGCAGCTTATACGGACAGAACACCGGGGAGCTGTTTTTT. The chain couples TRBV11-1 to TRBJ2-2, with a possible D match to TRBD1 (5 bases). The CDR3 length is 15 residues. From germline, CDR1 is SGHAT and CDR2 FQDESV (reference sequence). Deletions cut 2 bases from V and 1 base from J, with 8 bases between. Full variable domain (outside the CDR3, taken from reference TRBV11-1 and TRBJ2-2): EAEVAQSPRYKITEKSQAVAFWCDPISGHATLYWYRQILGQGPELLVQFQDESVVDDSQLPKDRFSAERLKGVDSTLKIQPAELGDSAMYLCASSLYGQNTGELFFGEGSRLTVL.

J is TRBJ2-7 and V is TRBV19; TRBD2 aligns across 9 bases. This CDR3 is 13 amino acids long. Per the germline V gene, CDR1 is LNHDA and CDR2 is SQIVND (reference sequence). Trimming removed 5 bases from V and 3 bases from J; junction bases left unmatched: 2. The CDR3 here is CASSATSGYEQYF. The CDR3 DNA sequence: TGTGCCAGTAGTGCGACTAGCGGCTACGAGCAGTACTTC.

The chain has TRBV27 and TRBJ2-2, with 10 bases matching TRBD1. In germline, CDR1 is MNHEY, CDR2 SMNVEV (reference sequence). There are 15 residues in the CDR3. Unmatched junction bases numbered 4, after V lost 5 bases and J lost 4 bases. The DNA of the CDR3 is TGTGCCAGCAGTCCACGACAGGGGGCCACCGGGGAGCTGTTTTTT. Its translation is CASSPRQGATGELFF.

The rearrangement links TRBV12-3 or TRBV12-4 to TRBJ2-7, with 9 nucleotides matching TRBD1. The CDR3 totals 12 residues. J lost 7 bases, V lost 7 bases, and 5 bases had no gene match. The CDR3, as DNA: TGTGCCAGCACTACAGGGGGCTTAGAGCAGTACTTC. Translated: CASTTGGLEQYF.

J is TRBJ2-7 and V is TRBV29-1; the D gene is possibly TRBD1 (5 bases). Germline loops: CDR1 SQVTM, CDR2 ANQGSEA. This CDR3 comprises 13 residues. Trimming removed 4 bases at V and 0 bases at J, with 10 bases between. The CDR3: CSVGQSPSYEQYF. CDR3 bases: TGCAGCGTTGGACAGTCTCCCTCCTACGAGCAGTACTTC.

The rearrangement uses TRBV6-5 and TRBJ2-6, with D possibly matching TRBD2 (5 bases). Germline V gene data show CDR1 as MNHEY and CDR2 as SVGAGI. The length of the CDR3 is 15 residues. V was trimmed by 2 bases and J by 1 base, leaving 6 bases between them. DNA of the CDR3: TGTGCCAGCAGTTACCGGGGTTCTGGGGCCAACGTCCTGACTTTC. It translates to CASSYRGSGANVLTF.

The rearrangement links TRBV6-5 to TRBJ1-2, with D perhaps matching TRBD1 (5 bases). The length of the CDR3 is 13 residues. Germline assignment: CDR1 MNHEY and CDR2 SVGAGI. Deletions cut 6 bases from V and 5 bases from J, with 13 bases between. CDR3 in DNA: TGTGCCAGCAGCCCGGGGGAGTGGTATGGCTACACCTTC. Protein: CASSPGEWYGYTF.

This chain uses TRBV7-9 with TRBJ2-3, with TRBD2 matching 12 bases. V shed 4 bases, J shed 3 bases, and the junction held 2 bases outside the gene matches. Looked up from germline, CDR1 is SEHNR and CDR2 is FQNEAQ (reference sequence). This CDR3 region has 15 residues. CDR3 nucleotide sequence: TGTGCCAGCAGCTCCGGGACTAGCGGGACAGATACGCAGTATTTT. Protein: CASSSGTSGTDTQYF.

The chain links TRBV11-2 to TRBJ2-3, with D possibly matching TRBD1 (6 bases). This CDR3 has 16 amino acids. V lost 5 bases, J lost 1 base, and 16 bases lay in between. Germline-derived CDR1 and CDR2 are SGHAT and FQNNGV. The CDR3 region has the DNA TGTGCCAGCAGCGGCCCCCGGGACACCCGCACAGATACGCAGTATTTT. Its protein is CASSGPRDTRTDTQYF.

The CDR3 is CASSYARDGQPQHF. Here the CDR3 DNA reads TGTGCCAGCAGTTATGCCCGGGATGGACAGCCCCAGCATTTT. The rearrangement joins TRBV6-5 to TRBJ1-5; the D is unclear. This CDR3 spans 14 amino acids. From germline, CDR1 is MNHEY and CDR2 SVGAGI. Trimming removed 3 bases from V and 7 bases from J, with 13 bases in between.

This chain connects TRBV11-3 to TRBJ2-2; D may be TRBD1 (5 bases). Germline-derived CDR1 and CDR2 are SGHNT and YENEEA. V lost 8 bases and J lost 0, with 22 bases in between. The CDR3 is made up of 18 amino acids. In DNA, the CDR3 is TGTGCCAGCGGGAAGGACATACCTCTTGAGCCGAACACCGGGGAGCTGTTTTTT. Translation gives CASGKDIPLEPNTGELFF.

The CDR3 coding sequence is TGTGCCAGCAGCTCCCCATCCGGGACAGGGGACTACGAGCAGTACTTC. Amino acid sequence: CASSSPSGTGDYEQYF. The rearrangement joins TRBV11-2 to TRBJ2-7; TRBD1 matches 10 bases. Germline V CDR1 and CDR2: SGHAT, FQNNGV. The CDR3 extends over 16 amino acids. The V and J ends lost 4 bases and 3 bases, in that order; junction bases with no gene match: 9.

The CDR3 DNA reads TGTGCCAGCAGTCCGCAGGTGGTGGGCACTGAAGCTTTCTTT. Translating gives CASSPQVVGTEAFF. The chain couples TRBV27 to TRBJ1-1; D unclear. The CDR3 is 14 amino acids. Germline CDR1 reads MNHEY; CDR2 reads SMNVEV (reference sequence). Trimming left V 5 bases short and J 4 bases short, with 14 bases between.

The rearrangement uses TRBV19 and TRBJ2-1; D unresolved. The germline V and J ends were trimmed by 6 bases and 4 bases, with 7 bases remaining between them. Germline CDR1 LNHDA, CDR2 SQIVND (reference sequence). This CDR3 region has 12 residues. The CDR3 loop is CASSSGYNEQFF. The CDR3 coding sequence is TGTGCCAGTAGCTCGGGTTACAATGAGCAGTTCTTC.

This clone was seen just once. V and J are TRBV3-1 (or the pseudogene TRBV3-2) and TRBJ2-1; 14 bases line up with TRBD2. The CDR3 extends over 18 amino acids. The V gene end was trimmed by 0 bases and the J gene end by 4 bases; junction bases not matched to a gene: 5. Germline V gene sequence: CDR1 LGHDT, CDR2 YNNKEL (reference sequence). The CDR3 nucleotides read TGTGCCAGCAGCCAAGAACCGGGACTAGCGGGAGTATACAATGAGCAGTTCTTC. It codes for CASSQEPGLAGVYNEQFF.

This chain uses TRBV5-7 with TRBJ2-7; perhaps TRBD2 as D (6 bases). TRBV5-7 is placed among ORFs of uncertain function. V lost 2 bases and J 3 bases, leaving 12 bases between the germline ends. The CDR3 is 14 amino acids. The CDR3 sequence is CASSFGRGYYEQYF. In nucleotides, the CDR3 is TGTGCCAGCAGCTTCGGGCGGGGATACTACGAGCAGTACTTC.

The rearrangement joins TRBV6-5 to TRBJ1-3; TRBD1 matches at 8 bases. Trimming took 6 bases from V and 3 from J; bases not matched to a gene: 7. The CDR3 extends over 15 amino acids. Germline CDR1 reads MNHEY; CDR2 reads SVGAGI. CDR3 protein: CASSRGQGVGNTIYF. CDR3 nucleotides: TGTGCCAGCAGCCGCGGACAGGGTGTTGGAAACACCATATATTTT.

J is TRBJ1-1 and V is TRBV24-1; D gene unclear. The CDR3 length is 11 residues. V was trimmed by 5 bases and J by 4 bases, leaving 4 bases between them. Germline lookup yields CDR1 KGHDR and CDR2 SFDVKD. CDR3 loop: CATSGSTEAFF. CDR3 sequence (DNA): TGTGCCACCAGTGGTAGCACTGAAGCTTTCTTT.

The genes are TRBV9 and TRBJ2-6; tentative D call: TRBD1 (5 bases). The CDR3 contains 13 residues. Germline V gene data show CDR1 as SGDLS and CDR2 as YYNGEE. V gave up 5 bases and J gave up 3 bases, with 6 bases separating them. The CDR3 here is CASRGLGANVLTF. CDR3 coding DNA: TGTGCCAGCAGGGGGCTTGGGGCCAACGTCCTGACTTTC. Variable domain in full (rest from reference TRBV9 and TRBJ2-6): DSGVTQTPKHLITATGQRVTLRCSPRSGDLSVYWYQQSLDQGLQFLIQYYNGEERAKGNILERFSAQQFPDLHSELNLSSLELGDSALYFCASRGLGANVLTFGAGSRLTVL.

The chain links TRBV12-5 to TRBJ2-5; a weak D match, TRBD1 (5 bases). The CDR3 is 13 residues long. The V gene lost 7 bases and the J gene lost 2 bases, with 11 bases spanning the gap. Germline loops: CDR1 LGHNT, CDR2 FRNRAP. The CDR3 DNA reads TGTGCTAGTGCCCCGACAGCACAAGAGACCCAGTACTTC. Its translation is CASAPTAQETQYF.

The V gene is TRBV9, the J gene TRBJ2-1; 14 bases line up with TRBD2. Germline-derived CDR1 and CDR2 are SGDLS and YYNGEE. This CDR3 spans 18 amino acids. J was trimmed by 5 bases and V by 0 bases; bases with no gene match: 7. The CDR3 is CASSVAIGGLAGDNEQFF. Written as DNA, the CDR3 is TGTGCCAGCAGCGTAGCGATCGGGGGACTAGCGGGAGACAATGAGCAGTTCTTC.

In nucleotides, the CDR3 is TGTGCCAGCTCACCCGCACTAGGGGGAATCTACGAGCAGTACTTC. Residues: CASSPALGGIYEQYF. This chain links TRBV18 with TRBJ2-7, with a possible D match to TRBD1 (6 bases). V was shortened by 3 bases and J by 3 bases, with 15 bases between the two germline ends. The CDR3 extends over 15 amino acids. Germline-derived CDR1 and CDR2 are KGHSH and LQKENI.

The chain couples TRBV18 to TRBJ2-1; D unclear. The CDR3 runs to 14 residues. V was clipped by 3 bases and J by 0 bases, with 6 bases between them. CDR1 and CDR2 from the germline V gene are KGHSH and LQKENI. CDR3: CASSPSSSYNEQFF. DNA for the CDR3: TGTGCCAGCTCACCCTCTAGCTCCTACAATGAGCAGTTCTTC.

The chain is built from TRBV9 and TRBJ2-1; 7 bases are shared with TRBD2. Germline V gives CDR1 SGDLS, CDR2 YYNGEE. V lost 4 bases, J lost 2 bases, and 12 bases stayed unmatched. The CDR3 spans 17 residues. The CDR3, as DNA: TGTGCCAGCAGCCCAACTCTGTCCGCGGGAGCCTACAATGAGCAGTTCTTC. This codes for CASSPTLSAGAYNEQFF. The full variable domain, with the rest looked up from reference TRBV9 and TRBJ2-1, is DSGVTQTPKHLITATGQRVTLRCSPRSGDLSVYWYQQSLDQGLQFLIQYYNGEERAKGNILERFSAQQFPDLHSELNLSSLELGDSALYFCASSPTLSAGAYNEQFFGPGTRLTVL.

This clone was observed once. The chain uses TRBV9 and TRBJ1-3; tentative D call: TRBD1 (5 bases). The germline V gene has CDR1 SGDLS and CDR2 YYNGEE. The germline V and J ends were trimmed by 0 bases and 0 bases, with 7 bases remaining between them. The CDR3 runs 15 residues. The CDR3 nucleotides are TGTGCCAGCAGCGTAGAGGGGTTCTCTGGAAACACCATATATTTT. Residues: CASSVEGFSGNTIYF.